These 15 T cell receptor beta chains share one sample of origin, sequenced in a study of cytomegalovirus exposure and HLA in healthy donors. Amplification used 60 Vbeta primers and 13 Jbeta primers. The method was immunoSEQ multiplex PCR; TCRdb's version includes in-frame clones alone and lacks a portion of them. The sample lists more than 95,000 clones; 65% to 80% were seen once. The sample taken for sequencing was PBMCs. These receptors all stem from a man between 25 and 39 years old in good health and CMV-seronegative.

The V and J genes are TRBV30 and TRBJ2-5, with D maybe TRBD1 (6 bases). Trimming took 1 base from V and 5 from J, leaving 11 bases between them. CDR1 and CDR2 (germline): GTSNPN, SVGIG (reference sequence). This CDR3 spans 13 amino acids. The CDR3 nucleotides read TGTGCCTGGAGTGGACAGGCCGGGGAGACCCAGTACTTC. Its protein product is CAWSGQAGETQYF. Filled out from reference TRBV30 and TRBJ2-5, the complete variable domain reads SQTIHQWPATLVQPVGSPLSLECTVEGTSNPNLYWYRQAAGRGLQLLFYSVGIGQISSEVPQNLSASRPQDRQFILSSKKLLLSDSGFYLCAWSGQAGETQYFGPGTRLLVL.

The chain uses TRBV27 and TRBJ2-5; TRBD2 might be the D (6 bases). This CDR3 region has 16 residues. The germline V gene encodes CDR1 MNHEY and CDR2 SMNVEV (reference sequence). V was clipped by 1 base and J by 1 base, with 13 bases between them. The CDR3 sequence: CASSLYGGESQETQYF. The DNA for the CDR3 is TGTGCCAGCAGTTTATACGGGGGAGAGAGCCAAGAGACCCAGTACTTC.

The chain carries TRBV5-1 and TRBJ2-3; 11 bases are shared with TRBD2. CDR3 length: 16 residues. CDR1 SGHRS and CDR2 YFSETQ come from the germline V gene. Trimming at V came to 0 bases and at J to 3 bases, leaving 3 bases not matched to a gene. In DNA form, the CDR3 reads TGCGCCAGCAGCTTGGTGGCTAGCGGGGGGACAGATACGCAGTATTTT. This encodes CASSLVASGGTDTQYF.

This rearrangement joins TRBV18 to TRBJ2-3, with 8 positions matching TRBD2. The CDR3 runs to 16 residues. Trimming removed 2 bases from V and 4 bases from J; junction bases left unmatched: 8. CDR1 and CDR2 (germline): KGHSH, LQKENI. CDR3 sequence: CASSPIGSGGSDTQYF. CDR3 nucleotides: TGTGCCAGCTCACCAATTGGGAGCGGGGGCTCAGATACGCAGTATTTT.

The chain joins TRBV18 to TRBJ2-4; D is possibly TRBD1 (5 bases). This CDR3 region has 16 residues. Germline V gene lookup returns CDR1 KGHSH and CDR2 LQKENI. V shed 2 bases and J shed 2 bases, with 13 bases lying between them. For the CDR3, the DNA is TGTGCCAGCTCACCATCAATTGCAGGGACCAAAAACATTCAGTACTTC. This encodes CASSPSIAGTKNIQYF.

The chain has TRBV4-1 and TRBJ1-6, with D perhaps TRBD1 (5 bases). Germline V gene sequence: CDR1 MGHRA, CDR2 YSYEKL. V was clipped by 0 bases and J by 0 bases, with 6 bases between them. The CDR3 extends over 16 amino acids. CDR3 nucleotides: TGCGCCAGCAGCCAAGACAGGGACTCCTATAATTCACCCCTCCACTTT. Its translation: CASSQDRDSYNSPLHF.

The chain is built from TRBV5-1 and TRBJ2-3; D might be TRBD1 (7 bases). Deletions cut 6 bases from V and 2 bases from J, with 16 bases between. CDR1 and CDR2 (germline): SGHRS, YFSETQ. The CDR3 loop spans 15 amino acids. CDR3 coding DNA: TGCGCCAGCACAACGACAGGGAGGAACACAGATACGCAGTATTTT. Its translation: CASTTTGRNTDTQYF.

This clone was seen a handful of times. The chain combines TRBV15 with TRBJ1-5; D ambiguous. Trimming cost V 0 bases and J 7 bases, with 13 bases left between them. Germline V gene data show CDR1 as LNHNV and CDR2 as YYDKDF (reference sequence). The CDR3 extends over 15 amino acids. CDR3 loop: CATSRDLMVRQPQHF. CDR3 sequence (DNA): TGTGCCACCAGCAGAGATCTGATGGTCCGGCAGCCCCAGCATTTT.

For this clone: A junction boundary mismatches the germline segment, possibly from a read error. The rearrangement uses TRBV4-2 and TRBJ1-2; 7 bases agree with TRBD1. Germline-derived CDR1 and CDR2 are LGHNA and YNFKEQ. There are 15 residues in the CDR3. The CDR3 here is CASSQDSDREYGYPF. CDR3 DNA sequence: TGTGCCAGCAGCCAAGATAGCGACAGGGAGTATGGCTACCCCTTC.

This chain uses TRBV5-1 with TRBJ1-4; a possible D gene is TRBD1 (6 bases). The CDR3 extends over 15 amino acids. Looked up from germline, CDR1 is SGHRS and CDR2 is YFSETQ. Trimming pared 6 bases from V and 5 bases from J, leaving 17 bases between. CDR3 bases: TGCGCCAGCAAACACCCGGGGGGCCTAAATGAAAAACTGTTTTTT. This encodes CASKHPGGLNEKLFF.

This clone was detected a few times. The chain couples TRBV5-6 to TRBJ1-1, with TRBD1 identical over 12 bases. CDR3 length equals 16 residues. With 3 bases clipped from V and 5 bases from J, the junction kept 8 bases outside the gene matches. CDR1 is SGHDT and CDR2 is YYEEEE in the germline V gene. The CDR3 spells CASSSPGTGGRTEAFF. Written as DNA, the CDR3 is TGTGCCAGCAGCTCACCCGGGACAGGGGGCCGAACTGAAGCTTTCTTT. Supplemented by reference TRBV5-6 and TRBJ1-1, the full variable domain reads DAGVTQSPTHLIKTRGQQVTLRCSPKSGHDTVSWYQQALGQGPQFIFQYYEEEERQRGNFPDRFSGHQFPNYSSELNVNALLLGDSALYLCASSSPGTGGRTEAFFGQGTRLTVV.

This rearrangement joins TRBV5-1 to TRBJ2-1; no reliable D call. Germline CDR1 SGHRS, CDR2 YFSETQ. V lost 4 bases and J 4 bases, leaving 15 bases between the germline ends. The CDR3 has 15 residues. The CDR3 DNA reads as TGCGCCAGCAGCACCGTCGTAAGCCGTTACAATGAGCAGTTCTTC. It is translated as CASSTVVSRYNEQFF.

V is TRBV21-1 and J is TRBJ2-3; the DNA was not compared with TRBD1, the D call given in the table. TRBV21-1 is a pseudogene segment. CDR3 size: 13 residues. The CDR3 reads CASKGRPTDTQYF. CDR3 nucleotide sequence: TGTGCCAGCAAGGGGCGGCCCACAGATACGCAGTATTTT.

This chain links TRBV18 with TRBJ2-7; 7 nucleotides line up with TRBD1. The V gene end was trimmed by 3 bases and the J gene end by 6 bases; junction bases not matched to a gene: 8. The V gene's germline CDR1 is KGHSH and CDR2 LQKENI. This CDR3 region has 14 residues. The DNA for the CDR3 is TGTGCCAGCTCACCTGAACAGGGGTTTAGCGAGCAGTACTTC. This sequence encodes CASSPEQGFSEQYF.

The genes are TRBV9 and TRBJ2-7; maybe TRBD1 (6 bases). V gave up 7 bases and J gave up 2 bases, with 16 bases separating them. The germline V gene encodes CDR1 SGDLS and CDR2 YYNGEE. The CDR3 length is 14 residues. The CDR3 coding sequence is TGTGCCAGCTCGAGTACAGGGATCGCCTACGAGCAGTACTTC. Protein product: CASSSTGIAYEQYF.